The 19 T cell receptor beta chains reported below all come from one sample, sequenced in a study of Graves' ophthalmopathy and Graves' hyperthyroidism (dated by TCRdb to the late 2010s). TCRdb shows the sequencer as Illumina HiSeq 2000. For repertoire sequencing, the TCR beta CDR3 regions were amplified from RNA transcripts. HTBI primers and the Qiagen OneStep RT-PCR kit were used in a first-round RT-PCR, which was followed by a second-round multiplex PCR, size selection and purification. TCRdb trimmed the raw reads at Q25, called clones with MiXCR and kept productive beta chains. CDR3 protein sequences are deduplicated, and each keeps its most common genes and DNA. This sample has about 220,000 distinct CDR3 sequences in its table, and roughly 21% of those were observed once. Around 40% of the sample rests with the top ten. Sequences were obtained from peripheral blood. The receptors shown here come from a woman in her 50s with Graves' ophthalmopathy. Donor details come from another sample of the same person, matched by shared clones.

CDR3 DNA sequence: TGTGCCAGCAGAGCTGGTGGGCACCTAGTCTATCGAGAGACCCAGTACTTC. As protein: CASRAGGHLVYRETQYF. The V gene is TRBV6-1, the J gene TRBJ2-5; D ambiguous. CDR3 size: 17 residues. V shed 6 bases and J shed 4 bases, with 24 bases lying between them. Germline values: CDR1 MNHNS, CDR2 SASEGT.

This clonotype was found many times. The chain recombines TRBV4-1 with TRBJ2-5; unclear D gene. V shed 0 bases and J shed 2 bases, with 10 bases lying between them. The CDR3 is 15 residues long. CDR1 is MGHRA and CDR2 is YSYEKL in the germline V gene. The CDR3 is CASSQDGVGQETQYF. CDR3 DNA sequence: TGCGCCAGCAGCCAAGATGGTGTCGGACAAGAGACCCAGTACTTC.

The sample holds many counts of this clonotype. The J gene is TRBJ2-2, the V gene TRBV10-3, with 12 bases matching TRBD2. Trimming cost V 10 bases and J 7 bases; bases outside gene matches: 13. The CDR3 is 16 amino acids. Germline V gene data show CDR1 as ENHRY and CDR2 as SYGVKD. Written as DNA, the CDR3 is TGTGCCACGACTACTGGACTAGCGGGACCGGGCGGGGAGCTGTTTTTT. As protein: CATTTGLAGPGGELFF.

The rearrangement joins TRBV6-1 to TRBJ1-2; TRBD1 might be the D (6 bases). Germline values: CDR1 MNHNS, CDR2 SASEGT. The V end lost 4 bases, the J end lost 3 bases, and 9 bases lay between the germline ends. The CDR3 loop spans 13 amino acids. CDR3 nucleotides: TGTGCCAGCAGTGCCCGACAGGACTATGGCTACACCTTC. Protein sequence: CASSARQDYGYTF.

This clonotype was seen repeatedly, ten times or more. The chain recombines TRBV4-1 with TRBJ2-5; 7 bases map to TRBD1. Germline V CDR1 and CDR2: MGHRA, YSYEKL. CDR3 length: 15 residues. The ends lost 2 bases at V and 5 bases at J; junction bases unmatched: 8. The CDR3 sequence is CASSQSQGRGETQYF. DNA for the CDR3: TGCGCCAGCAGCCAATCACAGGGGCGCGGTGAGACCCAGTACTTC.

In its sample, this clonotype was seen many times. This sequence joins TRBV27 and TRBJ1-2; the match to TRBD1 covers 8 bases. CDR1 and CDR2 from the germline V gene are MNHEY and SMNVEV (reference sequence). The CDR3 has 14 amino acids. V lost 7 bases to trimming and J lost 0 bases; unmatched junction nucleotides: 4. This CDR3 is CASKPGQANYGYTF. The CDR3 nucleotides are TGTGCCAGCAAGCCGGGACAGGCTAACTATGGCTACACCTTC.

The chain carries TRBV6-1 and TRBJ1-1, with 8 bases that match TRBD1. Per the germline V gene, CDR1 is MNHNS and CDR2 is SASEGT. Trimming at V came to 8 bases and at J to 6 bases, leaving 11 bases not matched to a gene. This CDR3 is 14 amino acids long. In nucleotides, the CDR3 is TGTGCCAGCGTACGACAGGGGCCCCGGCCTGAAGCTTTCTTT. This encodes CASVRQGPRPEAFF.

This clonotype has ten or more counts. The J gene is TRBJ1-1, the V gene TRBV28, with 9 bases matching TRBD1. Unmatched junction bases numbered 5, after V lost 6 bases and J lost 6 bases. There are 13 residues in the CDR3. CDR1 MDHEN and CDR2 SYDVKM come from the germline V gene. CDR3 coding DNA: TGTGCCAGCAGCCAAACAGGGGGCCCTGAAGCTTTCTTT. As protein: CASSQTGGPEAFF.

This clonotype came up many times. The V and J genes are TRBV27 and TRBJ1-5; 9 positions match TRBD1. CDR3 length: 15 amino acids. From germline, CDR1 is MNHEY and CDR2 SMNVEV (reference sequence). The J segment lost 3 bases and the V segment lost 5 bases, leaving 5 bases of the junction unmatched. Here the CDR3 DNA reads TGTGCCAGCAGTAAGGGGGACAGGGCCAATCAGCCCCAGCATTTT. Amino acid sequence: CASSKGDRANQPQHF.

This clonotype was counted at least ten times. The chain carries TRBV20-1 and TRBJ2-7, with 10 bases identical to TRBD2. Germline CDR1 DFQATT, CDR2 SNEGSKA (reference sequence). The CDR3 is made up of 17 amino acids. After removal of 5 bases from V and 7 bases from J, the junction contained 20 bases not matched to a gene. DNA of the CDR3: TGCAGTGCTGCCCCGTTGGGACGGCTAGCGGGAGTGGAAGAGCAGTACTTC. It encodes CSAAPLGRLAGVEEQYF.

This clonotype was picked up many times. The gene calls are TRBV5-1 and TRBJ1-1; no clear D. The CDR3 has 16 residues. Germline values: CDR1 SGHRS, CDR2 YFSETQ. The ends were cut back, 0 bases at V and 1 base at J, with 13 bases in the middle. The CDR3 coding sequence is TGCGCCAGCAGCTTGGCCAAAGGGCAGCAGAACACTGAAGCTTTCTTT. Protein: CASSLAKGQQNTEAFF.

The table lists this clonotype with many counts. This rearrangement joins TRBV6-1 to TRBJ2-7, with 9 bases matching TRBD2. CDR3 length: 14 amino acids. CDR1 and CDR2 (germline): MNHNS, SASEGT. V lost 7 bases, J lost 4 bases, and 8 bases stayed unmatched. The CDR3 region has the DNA TGTGCCAGCATCGCGGGAGGGGGCTCGTACGAGCAGTACTTC. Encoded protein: CASIAGGGSYEQYF.

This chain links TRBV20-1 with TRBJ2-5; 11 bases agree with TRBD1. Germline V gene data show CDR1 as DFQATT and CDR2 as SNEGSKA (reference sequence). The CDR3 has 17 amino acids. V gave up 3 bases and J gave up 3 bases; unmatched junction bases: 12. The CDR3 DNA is TGCAGTGCTAGTAAATTGGGGACAGGGGGTGTGGAAGAGACCCAGTACTTC. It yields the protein CSASKLGTGGVEETQYF.

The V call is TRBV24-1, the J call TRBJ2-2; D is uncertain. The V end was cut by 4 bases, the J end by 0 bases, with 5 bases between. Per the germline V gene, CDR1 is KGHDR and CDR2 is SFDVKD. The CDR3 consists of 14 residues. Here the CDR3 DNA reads TGTGCCACCAGTGAACTGACGAACACCGGGGAGCTGTTTTTT. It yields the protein CATSELTNTGELFF.

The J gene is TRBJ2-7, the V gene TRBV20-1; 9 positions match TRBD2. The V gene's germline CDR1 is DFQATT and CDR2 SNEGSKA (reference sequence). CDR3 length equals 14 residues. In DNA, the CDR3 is TGCAGCTTCCAGCGGGAGGCCCTCTCCTACGAGCAGTACTTC. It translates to CSFQREALSYEQYF.

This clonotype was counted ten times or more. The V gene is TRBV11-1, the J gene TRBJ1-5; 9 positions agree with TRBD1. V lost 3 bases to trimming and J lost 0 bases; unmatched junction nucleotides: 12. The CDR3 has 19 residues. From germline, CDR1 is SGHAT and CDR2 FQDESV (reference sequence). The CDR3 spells CASSFGTSTGQGSNQPQHF. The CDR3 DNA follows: TGTGCCAGCAGCTTTGGTACATCGACGGGACAGGGTAGCAATCAGCCCCAGCATTTT. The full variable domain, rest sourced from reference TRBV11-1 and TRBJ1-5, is EAEVAQSPRYKITEKSQAVAFWCDPISGHATLYWYRQILGQGPELLVQFQDESVVDDSQLPKDRFSAERLKGVDSTLKIQPAELGDSAMYLCASSFGTSTGQGSNQPQHFGDGTRLSIL.

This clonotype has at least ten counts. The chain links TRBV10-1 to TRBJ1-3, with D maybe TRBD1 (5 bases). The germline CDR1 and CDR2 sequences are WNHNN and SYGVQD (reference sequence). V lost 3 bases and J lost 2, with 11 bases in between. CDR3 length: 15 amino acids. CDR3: CASSDPGTPGNTIYF. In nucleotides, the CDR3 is TGCGCCAGCAGTGACCCCGGGACGCCTGGAAACACCATATATTTT.

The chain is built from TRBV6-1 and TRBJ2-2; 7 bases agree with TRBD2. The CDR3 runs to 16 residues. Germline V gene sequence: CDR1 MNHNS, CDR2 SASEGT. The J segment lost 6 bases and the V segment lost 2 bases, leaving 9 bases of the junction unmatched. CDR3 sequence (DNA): TGTGCCAGCAGTGAATTGCGCGGGAGTTACCCCGGGGAGCTGTTTTTT. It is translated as CASSELRGSYPGELFF.

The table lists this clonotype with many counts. CDR3 amino acids: CASSFTRGNQPQHF. CDR3 nucleotide sequence: TGTGCCAGCAGTTTCACTCGCGGCAATCAGCCCCAGCATTTT. The V call is TRBV12-3 or TRBV12-4, the J call TRBJ1-5; D gene unclear. Trimming took 3 bases from V and 2 from J, leaving 8 bases between them. This CDR3 is 14 amino acids long.